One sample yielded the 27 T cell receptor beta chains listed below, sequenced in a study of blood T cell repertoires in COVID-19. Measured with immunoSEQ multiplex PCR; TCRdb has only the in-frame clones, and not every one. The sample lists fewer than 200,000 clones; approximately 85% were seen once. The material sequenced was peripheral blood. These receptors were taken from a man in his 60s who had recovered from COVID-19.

The CDR3 spells CASSPGLAGGLASYEQYF. CDR3 nucleotide sequence: TGTGCCAGCAGCCCGGGACTAGCGGGGGGTCTTGCCTCCTACGAGCAGTACTTC. V and J are TRBV5-6 and TRBJ2-7, with TRBD2 matching 15 bases. Germline V gene data show CDR1 as SGHDT and CDR2 as YYEEEE. With V trimmed by 4 bases and J by 0 bases, 8 bases remained unmatched. CDR3 length: 18 amino acids.

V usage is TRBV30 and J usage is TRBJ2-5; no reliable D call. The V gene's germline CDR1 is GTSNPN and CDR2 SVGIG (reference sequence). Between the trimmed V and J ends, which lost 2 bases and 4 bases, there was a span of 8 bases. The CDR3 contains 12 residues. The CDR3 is CAWSQYRETQYF. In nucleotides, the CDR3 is TGTGCCTGGAGTCAATACAGAGAGACCCAGTACTTC.

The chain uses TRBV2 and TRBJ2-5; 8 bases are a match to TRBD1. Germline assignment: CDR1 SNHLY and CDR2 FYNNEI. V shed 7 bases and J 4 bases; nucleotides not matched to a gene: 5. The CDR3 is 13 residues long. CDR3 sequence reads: CASTGQGGETQYF. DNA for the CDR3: TGTGCCAGCACCGGACAGGGTGGAGAGACCCAGTACTTC.

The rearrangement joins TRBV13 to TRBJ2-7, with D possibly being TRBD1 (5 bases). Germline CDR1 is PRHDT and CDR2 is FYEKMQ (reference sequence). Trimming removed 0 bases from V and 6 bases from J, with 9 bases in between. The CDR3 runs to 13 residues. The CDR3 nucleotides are TGTGCCAGCAGCTTAGGACAGGATGGCGAGCAGTACTTC. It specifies CASSLGQDGEQYF. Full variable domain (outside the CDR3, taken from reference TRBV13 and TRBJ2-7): AAGVIQSPRHLIKEKRETATLKCYPIPRHDTVYWYQQGPGQDPQFLISFYEKMQSDKGSIPDRFSAQQFSDYHSELNMSSLELGDSALYFCASSLGQDGEQYFGPGTRLTVT.

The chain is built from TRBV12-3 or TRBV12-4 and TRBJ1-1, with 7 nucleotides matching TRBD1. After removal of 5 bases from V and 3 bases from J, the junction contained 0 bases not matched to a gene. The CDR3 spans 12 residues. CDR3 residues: CASSQGDTEAFF. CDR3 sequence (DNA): TGTGCCAGCAGTCAGGGGGACACTGAAGCTTTCTTT.

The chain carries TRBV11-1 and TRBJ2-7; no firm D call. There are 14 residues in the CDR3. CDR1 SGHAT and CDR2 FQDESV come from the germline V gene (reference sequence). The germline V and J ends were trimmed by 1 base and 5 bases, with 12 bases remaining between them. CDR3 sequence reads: CASSLDGSLDEQYF. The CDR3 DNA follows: TGTGCCAGCAGCTTAGACGGTTCGCTCGACGAGCAGTACTTC. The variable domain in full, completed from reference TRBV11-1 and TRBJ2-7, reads EAEVAQSPRYKITEKSQAVAFWCDPISGHATLYWYRQILGQGPELLVQFQDESVVDDSQLPKDRFSAERLKGVDSTLKIQPAELGDSAMYLCASSLDGSLDEQYFGPGTRLTVT.

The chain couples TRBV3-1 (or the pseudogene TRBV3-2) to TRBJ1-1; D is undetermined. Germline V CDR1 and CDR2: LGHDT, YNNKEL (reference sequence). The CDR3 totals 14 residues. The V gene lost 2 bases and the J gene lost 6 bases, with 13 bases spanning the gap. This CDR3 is CASSQSIGGAEAFF. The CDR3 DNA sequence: TGTGCCAGCAGCCAAAGTATTGGTGGAGCTGAAGCTTTCTTT.

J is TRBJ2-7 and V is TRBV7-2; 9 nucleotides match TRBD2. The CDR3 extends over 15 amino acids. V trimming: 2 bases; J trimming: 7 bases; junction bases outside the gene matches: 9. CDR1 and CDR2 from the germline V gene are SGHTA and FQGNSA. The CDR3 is CASSLSVSGGLEQYF. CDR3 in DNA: TGTGCCAGCAGCTTAAGTGTCAGCGGGGGGCTGGAGCAGTACTTC.

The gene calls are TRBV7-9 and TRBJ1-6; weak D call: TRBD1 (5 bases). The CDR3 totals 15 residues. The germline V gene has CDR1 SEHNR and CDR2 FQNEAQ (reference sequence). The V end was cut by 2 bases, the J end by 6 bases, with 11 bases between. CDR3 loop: CASSLFGGGNSPLHF. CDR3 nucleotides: TGTGCCAGCAGCTTATTTGGGGGGGGTAATTCACCCCTCCACTTT.

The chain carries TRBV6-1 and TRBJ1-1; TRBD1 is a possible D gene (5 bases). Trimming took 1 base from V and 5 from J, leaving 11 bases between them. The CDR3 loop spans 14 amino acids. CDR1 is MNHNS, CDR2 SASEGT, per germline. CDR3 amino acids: CASSEEGRVTEAFF. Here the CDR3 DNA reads TGTGCCAGCAGTGAAGAGGGCAGGGTAACTGAAGCTTTCTTT.

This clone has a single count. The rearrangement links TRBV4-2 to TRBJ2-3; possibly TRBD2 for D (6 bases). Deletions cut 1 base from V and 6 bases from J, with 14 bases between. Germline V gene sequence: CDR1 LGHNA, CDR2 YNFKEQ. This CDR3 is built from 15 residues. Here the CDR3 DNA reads TGTGCCAGCAGCCAAGTTAGCCGGGCGGGGGATACGCAGTATTTT. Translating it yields CASSQVSRAGDTQYF.

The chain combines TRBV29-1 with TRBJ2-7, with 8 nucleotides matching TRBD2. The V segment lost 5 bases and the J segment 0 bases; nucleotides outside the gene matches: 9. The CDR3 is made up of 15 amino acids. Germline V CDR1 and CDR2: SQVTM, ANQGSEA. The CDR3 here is CSVRPAGGRSYEQYF. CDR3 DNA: TGCAGCGTTCGTCCCGCGGGGGGCCGCTCCTACGAGCAGTACTTC.

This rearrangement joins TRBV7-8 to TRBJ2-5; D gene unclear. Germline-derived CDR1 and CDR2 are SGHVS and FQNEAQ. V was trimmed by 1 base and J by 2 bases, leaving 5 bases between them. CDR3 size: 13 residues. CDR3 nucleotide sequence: TGTGCCAGCAGCTTAGGGCAGCAAGAGACCCAGTACTTC. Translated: CASSLGQQETQYF.

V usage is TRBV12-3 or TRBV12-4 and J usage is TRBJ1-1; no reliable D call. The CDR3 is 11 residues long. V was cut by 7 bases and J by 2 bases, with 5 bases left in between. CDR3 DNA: TGTGCCAGCACCTATAACACTGAAGCTTTCTTT. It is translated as CASTYNTEAFF.

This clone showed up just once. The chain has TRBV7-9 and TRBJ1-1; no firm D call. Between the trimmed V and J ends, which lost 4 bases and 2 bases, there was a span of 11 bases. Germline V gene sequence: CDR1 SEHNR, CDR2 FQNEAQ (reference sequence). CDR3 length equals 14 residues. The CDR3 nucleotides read TGTGCCAGCAGCTATGCGGGCGTTAACACTGAAGCTTTCTTT. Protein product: CASSYAGVNTEAFF. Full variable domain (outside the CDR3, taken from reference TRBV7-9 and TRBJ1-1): DTGVSQNPRHKITKRGQNVTFRCDPISEHNRLYWYRQTLGQGPEFLTYFQNEAQLEKSRLLSDRFSAERPKGSFSTLEIQRTEQGDSAMYLCASSYAGVNTEAFFGQGTRLTVV.

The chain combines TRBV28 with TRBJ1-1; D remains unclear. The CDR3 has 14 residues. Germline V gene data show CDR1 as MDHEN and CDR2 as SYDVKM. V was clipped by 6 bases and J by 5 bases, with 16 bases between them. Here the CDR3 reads CASSPDLVRTEAFF. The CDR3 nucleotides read TGTGCCAGCAGCCCCGACCTCGTGAGGACTGAAGCTTTCTTT.

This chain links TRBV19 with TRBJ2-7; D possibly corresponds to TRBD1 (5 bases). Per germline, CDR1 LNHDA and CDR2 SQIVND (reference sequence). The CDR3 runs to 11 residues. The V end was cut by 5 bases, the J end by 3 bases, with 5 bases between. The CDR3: CASSDSYEQYF. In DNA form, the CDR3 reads TGTGCCAGTAGTGACAGCTACGAGCAGTACTTC.

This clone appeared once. In nucleotides, the CDR3 is TGTGCCAGCAGCCCCAGCCAGGCGGGGGAAGAGACCCAGTACTTC. Residues: CASSPSQAGEETQYF. The rearrangement links TRBV3-1 (or the pseudogene TRBV3-2) to TRBJ2-5, with TRBD2 matching over 7 bases. Germline V gene sequence: CDR1 LGHDT, CDR2 YNNKEL (reference sequence). The ends lost 4 bases at V and 3 bases at J; junction bases unmatched: 8. CDR3 length: 15 amino acids.

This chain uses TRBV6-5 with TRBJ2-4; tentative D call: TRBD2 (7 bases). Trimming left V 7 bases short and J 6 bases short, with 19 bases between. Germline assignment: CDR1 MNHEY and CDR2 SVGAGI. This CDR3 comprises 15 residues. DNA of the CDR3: TGTGCCAGCACCAGAGACGGGGGCGGGGGAAACATTCAGTACTTC. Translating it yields CASTRDGGGGNIQYF.

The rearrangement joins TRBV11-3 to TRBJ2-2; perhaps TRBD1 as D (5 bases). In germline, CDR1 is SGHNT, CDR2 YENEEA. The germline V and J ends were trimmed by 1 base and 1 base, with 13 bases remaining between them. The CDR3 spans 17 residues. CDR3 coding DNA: TGTGCCAGCAGCTTAGCAGTCTGGGGCGAGAACACCGGGGAGCTGTTTTTT. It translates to CASSLAVWGENTGELFF.

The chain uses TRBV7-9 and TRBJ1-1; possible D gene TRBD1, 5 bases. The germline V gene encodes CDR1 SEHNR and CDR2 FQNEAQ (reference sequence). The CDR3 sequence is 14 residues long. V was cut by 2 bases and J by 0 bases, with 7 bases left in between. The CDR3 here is CASSLRQMNTEAFF. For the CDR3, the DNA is TGTGCCAGCAGCTTAAGACAGATGAACACTGAAGCTTTCTTT.

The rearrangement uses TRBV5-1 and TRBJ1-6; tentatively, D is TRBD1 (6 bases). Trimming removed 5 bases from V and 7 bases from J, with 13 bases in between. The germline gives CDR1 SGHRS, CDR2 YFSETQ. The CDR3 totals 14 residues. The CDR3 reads CASSSRDKNSPLHF. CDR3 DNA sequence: TGCGCCAGCAGTTCCCGGGACAAAAATTCACCCCTCCACTTT.

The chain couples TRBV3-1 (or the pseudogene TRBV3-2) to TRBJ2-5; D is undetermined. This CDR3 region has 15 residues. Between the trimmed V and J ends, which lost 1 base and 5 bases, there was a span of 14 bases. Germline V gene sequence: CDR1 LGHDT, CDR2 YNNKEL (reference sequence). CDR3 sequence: CASSQGQLDSETQYF. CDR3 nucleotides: TGTGCCAGCAGCCAAGGTCAGCTCGACTCGGAGACCCAGTACTTC.

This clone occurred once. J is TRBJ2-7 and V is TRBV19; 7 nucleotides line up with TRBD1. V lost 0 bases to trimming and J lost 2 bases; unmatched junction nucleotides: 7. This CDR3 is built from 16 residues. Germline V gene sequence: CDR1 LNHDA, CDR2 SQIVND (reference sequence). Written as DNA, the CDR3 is TGTGCCAGTAGTATAGACAGGGGGAGTCCCACCTACGAGCAGTACTTC. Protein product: CASSIDRGSPTYEQYF.

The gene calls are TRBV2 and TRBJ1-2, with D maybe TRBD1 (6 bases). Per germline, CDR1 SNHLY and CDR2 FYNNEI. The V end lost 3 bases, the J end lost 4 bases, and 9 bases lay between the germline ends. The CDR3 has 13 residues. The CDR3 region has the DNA TGTGCCAGCAGTGAGGGCAGGGGCTATGGCTACACCTTC. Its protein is CASSEGRGYGYTF. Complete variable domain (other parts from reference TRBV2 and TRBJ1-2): EPEVTQTPSHQVTQMGQEVILRCVPISNHLYFYWYRQILGQKVEFLVSFYNNEISEKSEIFDDQFSVERPDGSNFTLKIRSTKLEDSAMYFCASSEGRGYGYTFGSGTRLTVV.

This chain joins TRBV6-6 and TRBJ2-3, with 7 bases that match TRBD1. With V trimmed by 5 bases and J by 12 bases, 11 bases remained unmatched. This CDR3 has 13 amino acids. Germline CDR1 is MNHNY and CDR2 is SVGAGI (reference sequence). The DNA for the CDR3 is TGTGCCAGCAGTGTCCCGGGACAGCGAAACCAGTATTTT. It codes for CASSVPGQRNQYF.

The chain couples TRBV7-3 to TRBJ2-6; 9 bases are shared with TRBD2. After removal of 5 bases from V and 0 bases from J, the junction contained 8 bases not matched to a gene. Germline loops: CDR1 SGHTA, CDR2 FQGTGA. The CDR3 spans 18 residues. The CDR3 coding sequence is TGTGCCAGCAGCCCCATAGCGGGGGCTCCCTCTGGGGCCAACGTCCTGACTTTC. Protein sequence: CASSPIAGAPSGANVLTF.